The source of this TCR beta chain is a study of shared clonotypes between healthy human individuals. On this clone itself: Its antigen is as yet unknown. The same CDR3 arises from other DNA sequences in this sample as well.

The length of the CDR3 is 13 residues. V was pared by 1 base and J by 4 bases, with 6 bases between. The V gene's germline CDR1 is SGHNT and CDR2 YENEEA. Genomic DNA of each subset was evenly split across several immunoSEQ plates. Here immunoSEQ multiplex PCR was the method, and the copy in TCRdb shows in-frame clones only, minus some. In the table there are around 700,000 clones, approximately 79% of which are singletons. Study-wide results and caveats: In a few donors, 4.5% to 5.5% of naive CD4 clonotypes appeared in common. The four-donor shared clonotypes exceeded non-shared clonotypes in generation probability, with non-shared ones scoring lower. An effect of sequencing depth on clonotype sharing among donors was expected.

V and J are TRBV11-3 and TRBJ2-3; the D is unclear. The sequence derives from a woman aged 25-40 years in good health. The sample was memory CD4+ T cells sorted from blood. Noted subset: CD45RA-negative fraction. The CDR3 sequence is CASSLVGADTQYF. In DNA, the CDR3 is TGTGCCAGCAGCTTAGTAGGAGCAGATACGCAGTATTTT. Filled out from reference TRBV11-3 and TRBJ2-3, the complete variable domain reads EAGVVQSPRYKIIEKKQPVAFWCNPISGHNTLYWYLQNLGQGPELLIRYENEEAVDDSQLPKDRFSAERLKGVDSTLKIQPAELGDSAVYLCASSLVGADTQYFGPGTRLTVL.